Each of the 2 T cell receptor beta chains below was sequenced from the same sample in a study of T-cell memory formation after mild COVID-19. TCRdb reanalysed the 5' RACE reads using MiXCR and keeps one entry per CDR3 protein. The table lists about 250,000 distinct CDR3 sequences, approximately 15% of them singletons, with 2.1% in the top ten. The source material was PBMCs or a T cell subset sorted from them (not recorded which). These receptors were collected from an adult woman who had mild COVID-19 (a few samples of this study predate the infection). Cell type and time point are not known.

This chain uses TRBV12-3 or TRBV12-4 with TRBJ1-2, with D perhaps TRBD1 (5 bases). The CDR3 runs to 12 residues. Trimming removed 3 bases at V and 8 bases at J, with 10 bases between. Here the CDR3 reads CASSLYQGGYTF. DNA for the CDR3: TGTGCCAGCAGTTTGTATCAGGGCGGCTACACCTTC.

The chain joins TRBV6-4 to TRBJ2-5; a weak D match, TRBD2 (6 bases). The V gene's germline CDR1 is MRHNA and CDR2 SNTAGT. V dropped 3 bases and J dropped 1 base, with 12 bases sitting between them. CDR3 length: 15 amino acids. The CDR3 here is CASSEMAGGQETQYF. The CDR3 coding sequence is TGTGCCAGCAGTGAAATGGCCGGGGGCCAAGAGACCCAGTACTTC.